The 19 T cell receptor beta chains below come from one sample, sequenced in a study of identical twins. TCRdb passed the 5' RACE reads through MiXCR, listing each CDR3 protein once. The sample includes about 1.7 million distinct CDR3 sequences, less than 35% seen only once; the top ten take about 0.27%. The material sequenced was cord blood. The receptors were sampled from a newborn girl in good health.

This clonotype showed up many times. At one end the junction does not follow the germline gene, possibly because of a read error. This chain connects TRBV5-1 to TRBJ1-5; 8 nucleotides line up with TRBD1. The CDR3 length is 13 residues. The germline gives CDR1 SGHRS, CDR2 YFSETQ. The CDR3 bases are TGTGCCAGCAGCTTAGGACAGGGTCAGCCCCAGCATTTT. This translates into CASSLGQGQPQHF.

The sample holds a few counts of this clonotype. The genes are TRBV20-1 and TRBJ2-7, with D perhaps TRBD1 or TRBD2 (6 bases each). Germline CDR1 DFQATT, CDR2 SNEGSKA (reference sequence). Trimming left V 1 base short and J 2 bases short, with 12 bases between. The CDR3 runs to 14 residues. CDR3 amino acids: CSARAGVAAYEQYF. CDR3 sequence (DNA): TGCAGTGCTAGAGCAGGGGTAGCGGCCTACGAGCAGTACTTC.

Concerning this clonotype itself: Its ends do not fully match the called genes, so a read error is possible. This chain joins TRBV20-1 and TRBJ2-1, with TRBD2 identical over 9 bases. The CDR3 is 17 residues long. CDR1 is DFQATT, CDR2 SNEGSKA, per germline (reference sequence). CDR3 loop: CSAGEPLLAGSYNEQFF. The CDR3 region has the DNA TGCAGTGCTGGAGAACCCCTGCTAGCGGGGAGCTACAATGAGCAGTTCTTC.

This chain links TRBV7-9 with TRBJ2-4; a possible D gene is TRBD2 (6 bases). In germline, CDR1 is SEHNR, CDR2 FQNEAQ (reference sequence). The CDR3 is 17 amino acids. Trimming left V 5 bases short and J 3 bases short, with 20 bases between. The CDR3: CASSHFFGGDHKNIQYF. CDR3 bases: TGTGCCAGCAGCCATTTTTTCGGAGGGGACCACAAAAACATTCAGTACTTC.

A remark on this clonotype: A read error may explain this, as a much larger clone is one base away. V and J are TRBV29-1 and TRBJ2-4; D is perhaps TRBD1 (6 bases). V gave up 3 bases and J gave up 0 bases, with 12 bases separating them. This CDR3 comprises 15 residues. Germline values: CDR1 SQVTM, CDR2 ANQGSEA. The CDR3 sequence is CSVEDSPLAKNIQYF. CDR3 nucleotide sequence: TGCAGCGTTGAGGACAGTCCGCTAGCCAAAAACATTCAGTACTTC.

This clonotype was recorded a few times. The chain joins TRBV20-1 to TRBJ2-1, with 7 bases aligning to TRBD1. Germline V gene sequence: CDR1 DFQATT, CDR2 SNEGSKA (reference sequence). CDR3 size: 14 residues. V lost 3 bases to trimming and J lost 9 bases; unmatched junction nucleotides: 11. Written as DNA, the CDR3 is TGCAGTGCTAGGATGTACGGGACAGCCCTTGAGCAGTTCTTC. This encodes CSARMYGTALEQFF.

CDR3: CSAREGTLGYNEQFF. The DNA of the CDR3 is TGCAGTGCTAGAGAAGGGACCCTGGGGTACAATGAGCAGTTCTTC. This sequence joins TRBV20-1 and TRBJ2-1; D is possibly TRBD1 or TRBD2 (5 bases each). Trimming pared 0 bases from V and 4 bases from J, leaving 13 bases between. The CDR3 has 15 residues. Germline V gives CDR1 DFQATT, CDR2 SNEGSKA (reference sequence).

V is TRBV30 and J is TRBJ1-1; tentatively, D is TRBD1 (5 bases). This CDR3 contains 13 residues. With 5 bases removed from V and 1 base from J, the gap between germline ends came to 11 bases. CDR1 and CDR2 (germline): GTSNPN, SVGIG (reference sequence). CDR3 in amino acids: CAWDSWANTEAFF. For the CDR3, the DNA is TGTGCCTGGGACAGTTGGGCGAACACTGAAGCTTTCTTT.

The chain links TRBV4-2 to TRBJ1-5; tentative D call: TRBD1 (6 bases). This CDR3 contains 16 residues. Germline V gives CDR1 LGHNA, CDR2 YNFKEQ. Trimming took 0 bases from V and 1 from J, leaving 10 bases between them. CDR3 residues: CASSQDYRVSNQPQHF. The CDR3 DNA reads as TGTGCCAGCAGCCAAGATTACAGGGTCAGCAATCAGCCCCAGCATTTT.

This clonotype was picked up a small number of times. V usage is TRBV4-1 and J usage is TRBJ2-7; TRBD2 is a possible D gene (5 bases). The CDR3 totals 17 residues. Per the germline V gene, CDR1 is MGHRA and CDR2 is YSYEKL. Between the trimmed V and J ends, which lost 1 base and 4 bases, there was a span of 20 bases. The CDR3 spells CASSQVSLTSRAYEQYF. The CDR3 region has the DNA TGCGCCAGCAGCCAAGTGTCCCTAACTAGTCGCGCATACGAGCAGTACTTC.

The chain joins TRBV27 to TRBJ1-1; D is perhaps TRBD1 (5 bases). From germline, CDR1 is MNHEY and CDR2 SMNVEV (reference sequence). V lost 2 bases and J 6 bases, leaving 16 bases between the germline ends. This CDR3 has 15 amino acids. CDR3 in DNA: TGTGCCAGCAGTTTAGGGGGAAGGCCCTTCGCTGAAGCTTTCTTT. Its protein product is CASSLGGRPFAEAFF.

This sequence joins TRBV20-1 and TRBJ2-3; 8 nucleotides match TRBD2. CDR1 DFQATT and CDR2 SNEGSKA come from the germline V gene (reference sequence). The junction had 12 bases not matched to a gene; V was cut back by 1 base and J by 3 bases. This CDR3 has 17 residues. The CDR3 is CSARGLSAGGRTDTQYF. The CDR3, as DNA: TGCAGTGCTAGAGGGTTAAGCGCGGGGGGAAGGACAGATACGCAGTATTTT.

In its sample, this clonotype was seen a few times. This rearrangement joins TRBV18 to TRBJ2-3; D is unresolved. Trimming left V 1 base short and J 2 bases short, with 7 bases between. There are 14 residues in the CDR3. The germline V gene encodes CDR1 KGHSH and CDR2 LQKENI. CDR3 nucleotides: TGTGCCAGCTCACCACTGGGCTTCACAGATACGCAGTATTTT. It codes for CASSPLGFTDTQYF.

CDR3 loop: CASSYSPGADTGELFF. CDR3 coding DNA: TGTGCCAGCAGTTACTCACCGGGGGCTGACACCGGGGAGCTGTTTTTT. The V and J genes are TRBV6-6 and TRBJ2-2; D tentatively fits TRBD1 or TRBD2 (6 bases each). Germline V gene sequence: CDR1 MNHNY, CDR2 SVGAGI (reference sequence). The ends were cut back, 0 bases at V and 3 bases at J, with 11 bases in the middle. The length of the CDR3 is 16 residues.

This clonotype occurred a few times. V usage is TRBV7-8 and J usage is TRBJ2-7; tentatively, D is TRBD2 (5 bases). Germline lookup yields CDR1 SGHVS and CDR2 FQNEAQ. Trimming removed 1 base from V and 2 bases from J, with 12 bases in between. The CDR3 loop spans 15 amino acids. The DNA of the CDR3 is TGTGCCAGCAGCTTAGAAGAGGGTGGGACCTACGAGCAGTACTTC. Translating it yields CASSLEEGGTYEQYF.

This CDR3 is CASSVNFSYEQYF. CDR3 DNA sequence: TGTGCCAGCAGTGTTAACTTCTCCTACGAGCAGTACTTC. The V gene is TRBV6-1, the J gene TRBJ2-7; D not certain. Between the trimmed V and J ends, which lost 4 bases and 0 bases, there was a span of 7 bases. Germline CDR1 reads MNHNS; CDR2 reads SASEGT. The CDR3 is made up of 13 amino acids.

The CDR3 reads CASSFMGYPNSPLHF. The CDR3 DNA follows: TGTGCCAGCAGTTTTATGGGGTACCCTAATTCACCCCTCCACTTT. The chain couples TRBV27 to TRBJ1-6, with unresolved D. The CDR3 contains 15 residues. V lost 3 bases to trimming and J lost 6 bases, with 12 bases between them. CDR1 and CDR2 (germline): MNHEY, SMNVEV (reference sequence).

This rearrangement joins TRBV4-1 to TRBJ2-7; 7 bases agree with TRBD2. V lost 2 bases to trimming and J lost 0 bases; unmatched junction nucleotides: 4. Per germline, CDR1 MGHRA and CDR2 YSYEKL. The CDR3 sequence is 15 residues long. The chain's CDR3 is CASSQITGGSYEQYF. In DNA form, the CDR3 reads TGCGCCAGCAGCCAAATTACGGGAGGCTCCTACGAGCAGTACTTC.

The CDR3 loop is CASSSPGQGPATNEKLFF. CDR3 in DNA: TGTGCCAGCAGTTCCCCAGGACAGGGACCGGCAACTAATGAAAAACTGTTTTTT. The chain uses TRBV6-5 and TRBJ1-4, with 8 positions matching TRBD1. CDR1 is MNHEY, CDR2 SVGAGI, per germline. The CDR3 consists of 18 residues. V shed 4 bases and J 0 bases; nucleotides not matched to a gene: 10.